A single T cell receptor (beta chain) is shown here with its context. The data were produced by immunoSEQ multiplex PCR, yet TCRdb's version contains in-frame clones alone and is incomplete. This table has over 65,000 clones, approximately 86% appearing once. The CDR3 is made up of 16 amino acids. With 3 bases clipped from V and 1 base from J, the junction kept 7 bases outside the gene matches. Germline lookup yields CDR1 SGHDN and CDR2 FVKESK. This sample is part of a study of blood T cell repertoires in COVID-19. This chain connects TRBV14 to TRBJ1-1; 8 nucleotides align to TRBD1. The material sequenced was peripheral blood. This TCR was sampled from an elderly man with active or convalescent COVID-19. The CDR3 region is CASSQGRGLGNTEAFF. CDR3 DNA: TGTGCCAGCAGCCAGGGCAGGGGGCTAGGGAACACTGAAGCTTTCTTT. The full variable domain, its missing parts supplied by reference TRBV14 and TRBJ1-1, is EAGVTQFPSHSVIEKGQTVTLRCDPISGHDNLYWYRRVMGKEIKFLLHFVKESKQDESGMPNNRFLAERTGGTYSTLKVQPAELEDSGVYFCASSQGRGLGNTEAFFGQGTRLTVV.